The rows below give T cell receptor beta chains drawn from one sample of a study of siplizumab effects on memory and regulatory T cells. Only in-frame clones appear in the TCRdb table, and some are missing; sequencing was by immunoSEQ multiplex PCR. The sample carries nearly 85,000 clones, roughly 89% recorded once. The sequenced sample consisted of Tregs sorted from blood. The receptors originated from a human donor in good health. The CDR3 runs from the conserved cysteine through the conserved F or W. D genes are given only for firm matches. Clone size is shown for a subset of rows, as once, few, many or a class of expanded clone.

NA | TRBJ1-3 | once | TRBV4-2 | CASSQEGYGNTIYF | TGTGCCAGCAGCCAAGAAGGGTATGGAAACACCATATATTTT
TRBD1 | TRBJ1-4 | once | TRBV6-1 | CASRQGVGEKLFF | TGTGCCAGCCGACAGGGGGTAGGGGAAAAACTGTTTTTT
NA | TRBJ1-2 | once | TRBV4-2 | CASSSLGGDGNYGYTF | TGTGCCAGCAGCTCGCTGGGAGGTGACGGGAACTATGGCTACACCTTC
NA | TRBJ1-1 | NA | TRBV10-3 | CAIRTDEINTEAFF | TGTGCCATCAGGACAGACGAAATCAACACTGAAGCTTTCTTT
NA | TRBJ1-3 | NA | TRBV11-2 | CAGSSGNTIYF | TGTGCCGGGTCGTCGGGAAACACCATATATTTT
NA | TRBJ2-1 | NA | TRBV21-1 | CASSRMGTGKNEQFF | TGTGCCAGCAGCAGAATGGGGACAGGGAAGAATGAGCAGTTCTTC
NA | TRBJ1-1 | NA | TRBV5-1 | CASSLSLGATEAFF | TGCGCCAGCAGCTTGTCGCTGGGGGCAACTGAAGCTTTCTTT
NA | TRBJ1-1 | NA | TRBV19 | CASSMLGGRGTEAFF | TGTGCCAGTAGTATGTTGGGGGGGCGCGGGACTGAAGCTTTCTTT
NA | TRBJ2-1 | medium-sized | TRBV11-1 | CASSPDGPEYNEQFF | TGTGCCAGCAGCCCCGACGGACCTGAATACAATGAGCAGTTCTTC
NA | TRBJ2-1 | NA | TRBV27 | CARQTWGFEQFF | TGTGCCAGGCAAACGTGGGGCTTCGAGCAGTTCTTC
NA | TRBJ1-3 | NA | TRBV18 | CASSPGDSGNTIYF | TGTGCCAGCTCACCAGGGGACTCTGGAAACACCATATATTTT